This paragraph covers one TCR beta chain sequence. Its cognate antigen is unknown. Germline CDR1 is MNHEY and CDR2 is SMNVEV (reference sequence). This CDR3 has 15 residues. Between the trimmed V and J ends, which lost 2 bases and 1 base, there was a span of 11 bases. The PCR was carried out with 60 Vbeta primers and 13 Jbeta primers. Produced via immunoSEQ multiplex PCR; TCRdb's table is partial and in-frame only. The sample data list around 130,000 clones. This entry belongs to a study of cytomegalovirus exposure and HLA in healthy donors. Regarding the study as a whole: In an earlier analysis, about 87% or about 30%: the productive usage of most TCR beta V segments.

The receptor was derived from a woman aged 40 to 50 in good health and CMV-seronegative. The sample was PBMCs. The rearrangement joins TRBV27 to TRBJ1-2; D is perhaps TRBD1 (5 bases). CDR3 in DNA: TGTGCCAGCAGTTTAGAAGGGGTGCGTAACTATGGCTACACCTTC. This sequence encodes CASSLEGVRNYGYTF.